This T cell receptor beta chain was documented in a study of T cell changes during pregnancy in multiple sclerosis. TCRdb's table, derived via immunoSEQ multiplex PCR, lists solely in-frame clones and lacks some. The sample yields some 20,000 clones, approximately 86% seen once. V lost 5 bases, J lost 7 bases, and 9 bases stayed unmatched. Germline values: CDR1 SGHTA, CDR2 FQGTGA. The CDR3 has 17 residues. The receptor was derived from a female donor in good health, enrolled as a control in a pregnancy study. J is TRBJ2-1 and V is TRBV7-3; 15 bases agree with TRBD2. The sequences come from CD4+ T cells from peripheral blood mononuclear cells, collected in the first trimester of pregnancy. This chain's CDR3 is CASSPSTGLAGGNEQFF. The CDR3 DNA sequence: TGTGCCAGCAGCCCATCTACGGGACTAGCGGGAGGAAATGAGCAGTTCTTC.